This is a list of T cell receptor beta chains from one sample in a study of T-cell reconstitution after alpha-beta-depleted transplantation in children. Using its own MiXCR run on the PCR reads, TCRdb lists one record per CDR3 protein. The table has some 350,000 distinct CDR3 sequences, under 20% seen once. The starting material was PBMCs, mostly from graft donor cells, obtained 360 days after TCRalphabeta/CD19-depleted stem cell transplant. All receptors come from a male patient under 10 years old who had a stem cell transplant for acute lymphoblastic leukemia, so the T cells may come from the graft donor. The conserved cysteine and the conserved F or W are not part of the CDR3 here. A D gene is named only where the DNA matches it firmly.

j_call: TRBJ2-7; d_call: TRBD1; v_call: TRBV12-3/TRBV12-4; cdr3_aa: ASSFLVGQGDEQY
j_call: TRBJ2-2; d_call: TRBD2; v_call: TRBV29-1; cdr3_aa: SVDSGGNTGELF
j_call: TRBJ1-5; d_call: NA; v_call: TRBV28; cdr3_aa: ASSLAAGAFLIEPQH
j_call: TRBJ2-1; d_call: NA; v_call: TRBV30; cdr3_aa: AWSVVASVDEQF
j_call: TRBJ2-5; d_call: TRBD2; v_call: TRBV29-1; cdr3_aa: SVDGTSGLQETQY
j_call: TRBJ2-5; d_call: NA; v_call: TRBV6-1; cdr3_aa: ASSLGQRIIETQY
j_call: TRBJ1-1; d_call: NA; v_call: TRBV5-1; cdr3_aa: ASSLGHPSTEAF
j_call: TRBJ1-5; d_call: NA; v_call: TRBV20-1; cdr3_aa: SARGQDNQPQH
j_call: TRBJ2-3; d_call: TRBD2; v_call: TRBV28; cdr3_aa: ASSVGLAGDGDTQY
j_call: TRBJ2-1; d_call: TRBD2; v_call: TRBV20-1; cdr3_aa: SARLAGGPGNEQF